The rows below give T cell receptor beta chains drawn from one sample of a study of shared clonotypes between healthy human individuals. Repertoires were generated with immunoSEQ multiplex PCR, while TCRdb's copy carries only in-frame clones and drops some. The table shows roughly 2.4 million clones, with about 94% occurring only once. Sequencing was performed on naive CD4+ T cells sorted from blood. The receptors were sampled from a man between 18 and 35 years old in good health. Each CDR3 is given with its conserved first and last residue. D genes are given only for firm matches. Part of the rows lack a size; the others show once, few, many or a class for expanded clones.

CASSRDRGVDTQYF,TGTGCCAGCAGTCGAGACAGGGGTGTAGATACGCAGTATTTT,-,TRBJ2-3,TRBV2,TRBD1
CASSFTGADTQYF,TGTGCCAGCAGCTTCACAGGAGCAGATACGCAGTATTTT,-,TRBJ2-3,TRBV11-2,-
CASSRNAGPIQETQYF,TGTGCCAGCAGCCGAAATGCGGGACCCATACAAGAGACCCAGTACTTC,-,TRBJ2-5,TRBV7-9,-
CASSSDRGLGETQYF,TGTGCCAGCAGCTCTGACAGGGGTCTTGGAGAGACCCAGTACTTC,-,TRBJ2-5,TRBV5-4,TRBD1
CASSSWGAESYEQYF,TGTGCCAGCAGCTCCTGGGGGGCGGAGTCCTACGAGCAGTACTTC,-,TRBJ2-7,TRBV11-2,-
CASSLWGDFNYGYTF,TGTGCCAGCTCACTGTGGGGGGACTTTAACTATGGCTACACCTTC,-,TRBJ1-2,TRBV18,-
CASSEATGTDTQYF,TGTGCCAGCAGTGAAGCGACCGGCACAGATACGCAGTATTTT,-,TRBJ2-3,TRBV2,-
CASSLRAGGNQPQHF,TGTGCCAGCAGTTTAAGGGCAGGGGGCAATCAGCCCCAGCATTTT,-,TRBJ1-5,TRBV28,-
CASSLRANQDTQYF,TGTGCCAGCAGCTTAAGGGCTAATCAAGACACCCAGTACTTC,-,TRBJ2-5,TRBV7-3,-
CASSLASESSYEQYF,TGTGCCAGCAGCTTAGCCAGCGAGAGCTCCTACGAGCAGTACTTC,-,TRBJ2-7,TRBV7-2,-
CAISDHITDTQYF,TGTGCCATCAGTGACCACATCACAGATACGCAGTATTTT,-,TRBJ2-3,TRBV10-3,-
CASSLMPYEQYF,TGTGCCAGCAGCTTAATGCCCTACGAGCAGTACTTC,-,TRBJ2-7,TRBV7-9,-
CASSLQGAYGYTF,TGTGCCAGCAGCTTACAGGGGGCCTATGGCTACACCTTC,-,TRBJ1-2,TRBV7-2,TRBD1
CASSLGQGLGEQYF,TGTGCCAGCAGCTTGGGACAGGGGCTCGGCGAGCAGTACTTC,-,TRBJ2-7,TRBV7-2,TRBD1
CASSRGQGGAFF,TGTGCCAGCAGCCGAGGACAGGGAGGGGCTTTCTTT,once,TRBJ1-1,TRBV6-6,TRBD1
CASSPLAVSYEQYF,TGTGCCAGCAGCCCTCTGGCCGTTTCCTACGAGCAGTACTTC,once,TRBJ2-7,TRBV7-2,-
CASSLGQGGGYTF,TGCGCCAGCAGCCTGGGACAGGGAGGCGGCTACACCTTC,-,TRBJ1-2,TRBV5-1,TRBD1
CASSLDLGEQYF,TGTGCCAGCAGCTTAGATCTGGGTGAGCAGTACTTC,-,TRBJ2-7,TRBV11-2,-
CASSVSSGNTIYF,TGTGCCAGTAGCGTCTCCTCTGGAAACACCATATATTTT,-,TRBJ1-3,TRBV19,-
CASSFLDAAYNEQFF,TGTGCCAGCAGTTTTCTGGACGCAGCCTACAATGAGCAGTTCTTC,-,TRBJ2-1,TRBV28,-
CASTGWGGQETQYF,TGTGCCAGCACCGGGTGGGGGGGACAAGAGACCCAGTACTTC,-,TRBJ2-5,TRBV6-5,TRBD2
CASSQEGGLQETQYF,TGCGCCAGCAGCCAAGAAGGGGGGCTCCAAGAGACCCAGTACTTC,-,TRBJ2-5,TRBV4-1,-
CASSQGLGPAGQPQHF,TGCGCCAGCAGCCAAGGATTAGGGCCGGCGGGACAGCCCCAGCATTTT,once,TRBJ1-5,TRBV4-3,-
CAWRGSRNTGELFF,TGTGCCTGGAGGGGGAGCAGAAACACCGGGGAGCTGTTTTTT,-,TRBJ2-2,TRBV30,-
CASRSQGKEQYF,TGTGCCAGCAGATCACAGGGTAAAGAGCAGTACTTC,-,TRBJ2-7,TRBV6-5,-
CASSEFTISMEQYF,TGTGCCAGCAGTGAATTTACAATTTCTATGGAGCAGTACTTC,-,TRBJ2-7,TRBV2,-
CASSPGDSSNPYEQYF,TGTGCCAGCAGTCCCGGCGACAGCTCCAACCCCTACGAGCAGTACTTC,-,TRBJ2-7,TRBV28,-
CASSDTANSPLHF,TGCGCCAGCAGTGATACAGCAAATTCACCCCTCCACTTT,-,TRBJ1-6,TRBV10-1,-
CASSPGGDTQYF,TGTGCCAGCAGCCCTGGTGGGGATACGCAGTATTTT,-,TRBJ2-3,TRBV7-6,-
CASNTGGAFSEAFF,TGCGCCAGCAACACGGGGGGAGCATTCTCTGAAGCTTTCTTT,-,TRBJ1-1,TRBV5-1,-
CASSPAGREHSPLHF,TGTGCCAGCAGTCCAGCTGGGAGGGAACATTCACCCCTCCACTTT,-,TRBJ1-6,TRBV28,-
CASKGGTGEAFF,TGTGCCAGCAAAGGGGGAACGGGTGAAGCTTTCTTT,once,TRBJ1-1,TRBV6-5,-
CASSPLGTGTVGEQFF,TGCGCCAGCAGCCCTCTGGGGACAGGGACGGTAGGTGAGCAGTTCTTC,-,TRBJ2-1,TRBV5-1,TRBD1
CARGLASRVTGELFF,TGTGCCAGAGGACTAGCCTCGAGGGTCACCGGGGAGCTGTTTTTT,-,TRBJ2-2,TRBV2,TRBD2
CASSLAGWDNEQFF,TGCGCCAGCAGCTTGGCTGGGTGGGACAATGAGCAGTTCTTC,-,TRBJ2-1,TRBV5-1,-
CASGSGTGGRGDTQYF,TGTGCTAGTGGTTCGGGGACAGGGGGCCGGGGAGATACGCAGTATTTT,-,TRBJ2-3,TRBV12-5,TRBD1
CASSVDGTSTDTQYF,TGTGCCAGCAGCGTAGATGGGACTAGCACAGATACGCAGTATTTT,-,TRBJ2-3,TRBV9,-
CASSLASASGSPYNEQFF,TGTGCCAGCAGCTTAGCGTCGGCTAGCGGGAGCCCTTACAATGAGCAGTTCTTC,-,TRBJ2-1,TRBV7-8,TRBD2
CASSQGGLIRETQYF,TGCGCCAGCAGCCAAGGTGGCCTGATTCGCGAGACCCAGTACTTC,-,TRBJ2-5,TRBV4-1,-
CASRGQVYEQYF,TGTGCCAGCAGGGGACAGGTCTACGAGCAGTACTTC,-,TRBJ2-7,TRBV6-1,TRBD1
CAWTGGTKNTGELFF,TGTGCCTGGACGGGCGGAACGAAGAACACCGGGGAGCTGTTTTTT,-,TRBJ2-2,TRBV30,-
CASSPGREQYF,TGTGCCAGCTCACCAGGACGCGAGCAGTACTTC,-,TRBJ2-7,TRBV18,-
CASSLVWGGPRETQYF,TGTGCCAGCAGCTTAGTCTGGGGAGGCCCGCGGGAGACCCAGTACTTC,-,TRBJ2-5,TRBV7-6,-
CASSPERGPSYEQYF,TGTGCCAGCTCCCCGGAGCGGGGGCCATCCTACGAGCAGTACTTC,-,TRBJ2-7,TRBV18,TRBD2
CASSISGSTDTQYF,TGTGCCAGCAGCATTAGCGGTAGCACAGATACGCAGTATTTT,-,TRBJ2-3,TRBV6-5,-
CASSIGTGSGNTIYF,TGTGCCAGCAGCATTGGGACCGGCTCTGGAAACACCATATATTTT,-,TRBJ1-3,TRBV9,-